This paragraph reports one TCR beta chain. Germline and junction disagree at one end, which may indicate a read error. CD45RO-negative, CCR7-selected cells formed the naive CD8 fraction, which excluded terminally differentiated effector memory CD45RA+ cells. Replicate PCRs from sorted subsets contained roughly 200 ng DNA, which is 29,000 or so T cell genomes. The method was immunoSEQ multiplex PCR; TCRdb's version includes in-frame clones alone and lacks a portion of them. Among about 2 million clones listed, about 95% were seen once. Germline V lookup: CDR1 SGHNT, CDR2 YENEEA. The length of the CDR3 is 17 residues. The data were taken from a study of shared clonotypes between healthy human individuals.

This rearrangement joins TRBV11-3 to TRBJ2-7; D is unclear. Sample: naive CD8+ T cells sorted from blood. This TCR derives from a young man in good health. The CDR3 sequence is CANSLDRVCTSSYEQYF. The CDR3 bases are TGTGCCAACAGCTTAGATAGGGTTTGCACCAGCTCCTACGAGCAGTACTTC.